The following is a TCR beta chain sequence with its context. Assay used: immunoSEQ multiplex PCR; TCRdb lists only in-frame clones, some missing. The data contain 150,000 to 190,000 clones, 75% to 90% of them singletons. This specimen comes from a study of T cell responses to AZD1222 COVID-19 vaccine. Per germline, CDR1 SGHAT and CDR2 FQNNGV. The CDR3 sequence is 14 residues long. The V end was cut by 1 base, the J end by 4 bases, with 10 bases between. This specimen consisted of peripheral blood, obtained after recovery from COVID-19. J is TRBJ1-1 and V is TRBV11-2, with TRBD1 as a possible D gene (6 bases). The TCR comes from an adult who had recovered from COVID-19. The DNA of the CDR3 is TGTGCCAGCAGCTTAGGGCAGGGGACCACTGAAGCTTTCTTT. As protein: CASSLGQGTTEAFF.